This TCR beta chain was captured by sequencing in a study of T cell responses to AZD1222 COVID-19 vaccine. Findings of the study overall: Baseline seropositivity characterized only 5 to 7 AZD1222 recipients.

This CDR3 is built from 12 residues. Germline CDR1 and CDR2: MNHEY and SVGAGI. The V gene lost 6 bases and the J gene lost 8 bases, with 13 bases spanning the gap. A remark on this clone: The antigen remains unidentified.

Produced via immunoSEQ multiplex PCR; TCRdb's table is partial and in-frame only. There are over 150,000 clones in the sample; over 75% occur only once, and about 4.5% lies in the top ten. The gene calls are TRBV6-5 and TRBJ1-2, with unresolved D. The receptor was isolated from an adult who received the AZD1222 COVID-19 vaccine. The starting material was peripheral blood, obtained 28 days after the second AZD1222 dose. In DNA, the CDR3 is TGTGCCAGCAGGGCGACGGTTTACGGCTACACCTTC. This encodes CASRATVYGYTF.